This TCR beta chain derives from a study of blood T cell repertoires in COVID-19. V was clipped by 4 bases and J by 1 base; unmatched bases: 6. The CDR3 has 15 amino acids. The germline V gene encodes CDR1 SGHNT and CDR2 YYREEE (reference sequence). Repertoires were generated with immunoSEQ multiplex PCR, while TCRdb's copy carries only in-frame clones and drops some. The sample consists of some 100,000 clones, about 89% of them appearing once. Sequencing was carried out using peripheral blood. The clonotype comes from a man aged 50-59 years with active COVID-19. The V call is TRBV5-4, the J call TRBJ2-3, with 7 bases fitting TRBD2. CDR3 in DNA: TGTGCCAGCAGCCCGGCCGCGGGGGGCACAGATACGCAGTATTTT. Amino acids: CASSPAAGGTDTQYF.